A selection of T cell receptor beta chains follows, all from one sample in a study of T-cell reconstitution after alpha-beta-depleted transplantation in children. MiXCR, applied by TCRdb to the PCR reads, yields one record per CDR3 protein. The sample shows about 500,000 distinct CDR3 sequences, approximately 10% of them seen only once. Source: PBMCs, mostly from graft donor cells, taken 180 days after TCRalphabeta/CD19-depleted stem cell transplant. These TCRs come from a female patient aged 2-15 years who had a stem cell transplant for aplastic anemia, so the T cells may come from the graft donor. Each CDR3 is given with its conserved first and last residue. The D gene is left open where the match is weak. Expanded clones are given a class, and other clones once, few, many or no size at all.

D gene: -
V gene: TRBV19
clone size: -
J gene: TRBJ1-1
CDR3 DNA: TGTGCCAGTACCCCTACTAGGGACACTGAAGCTTTCTTT
CDR3 protein: CASTPTRDTEAFF

D gene: -
V gene: TRBV7-9
clone size: -
J gene: TRBJ2-5
CDR3 DNA: TGTGCCAGCAGACACAGATCCTCTCTGTACCAAGAGACCCAGTACTTC
CDR3 protein: CASRHRSSLYQETQYF

D gene: -
V gene: TRBV20-1
clone size: -
J gene: TRBJ1-5
CDR3 DNA: TGCAGTGCTAGACGGGAGGGTCAGCCCCAGCATTTT
CDR3 protein: CSARREGQPQHF

D gene: -
V gene: TRBV24-1
clone size: few
J gene: TRBJ2-2
CDR3 DNA: TGTGCCACCAGCCCCTGGGCGTCGAACACCGGGGAGCTGTTTTTT
CDR3 protein: CATSPWASNTGELFF

D gene: TRBD2
V gene: TRBV4-1
clone size: many
J gene: TRBJ2-2
CDR3 DNA: TGCGCCAGCCGGGAACTAGCGGGAGCTCCTGGTGGCGGTACCGGGGAGCTGTTTTTT
CDR3 protein: CASRELAGAPGGGTGELFF

D gene: TRBD1
V gene: TRBV27
clone size: few
J gene: TRBJ1-1
CDR3 DNA: TGTGCCAGCAGTTCCTTGACAGGGCTCTTTTCGGGGAACACTGAAGCTTTCTTT
CDR3 protein: CASSSLTGLFSGNTEAFF

D gene: TRBD1
V gene: TRBV7-2
clone size: -
J gene: TRBJ2-1
CDR3 DNA: TGTGCCAGCAGCTTAGGTGCGGGACAGGGCTACAATGAGCAGTTCTTC
CDR3 protein: CASSLGAGQGYNEQFF

D gene: -
V gene: TRBV20-1
clone size: few
J gene: TRBJ1-1
CDR3 DNA: TGCAGTGCCCTCCGACGGACCGATACTGAAGCTTTCTTT
CDR3 protein: CSALRRTDTEAFF

D gene: TRBD1
V gene: TRBV24-1
clone size: few
J gene: TRBJ2-6
CDR3 DNA: TGTGCCACCAGTGAAGGGGGCGTTGGGGCCAACGTCCTGACTTTC
CDR3 protein: CATSEGGVGANVLTF

D gene: -
V gene: TRBV7-2
clone size: few
J gene: TRBJ2-7
CDR3 DNA: TGTGCCAGCACAGACCGGGGCCTAACCGGCTACGAGCAGTACTTC
CDR3 protein: CASTDRGLTGYEQYF

D gene: -
V gene: TRBV2
clone size: few
J gene: TRBJ2-7
CDR3 DNA: TGTGCCGTCCGGGACACCTCCTACGAGCAGTACTTC
CDR3 protein: CAVRDTSYEQYF